This passage covers 21 T cell receptor beta chains from one sample sequenced in a study of blood T cell repertoires in COVID-19. Generated by immunoSEQ multiplex PCR, the TCRdb table keeps only in-frame clones and is missing some. The top ten hold about 18% of the sample, which has 60,000 to 80,000 clones, 85% to 90% seen once. Sequencing was performed on peripheral blood. The source is an older woman with COVID-19, enrolled during active disease.

The chain uses TRBV19 and TRBJ2-2; TRBD1 might be the D (5 bases). Germline-derived CDR1 and CDR2 are LNHDA and SQIVND (reference sequence). The CDR3 sequence is 12 residues long. With 5 bases removed from V and 7 bases from J, the gap between germline ends came to 8 bases. The CDR3 here is CASSPQGGELFF. In nucleotides, the CDR3 is TGTGCCAGTAGTCCCCAGGGCGGGGAGCTGTTTTTT.

The chain employs TRBV30 and TRBJ2-3, with D maybe TRBD1 (5 bases). There are 13 residues in the CDR3. Per the germline V gene, CDR1 is GTSNPN and CDR2 is SVGIG (reference sequence). Trimming took 8 bases from V and 0 from J, leaving 12 bases between them. CDR3 residues: CASSRASTDTQYF. The CDR3 DNA reads as TGTGCCAGTTCCAGGGCTAGCACAGATACGCAGTATTTT.

The rearrangement joins TRBV19 to TRBJ2-7; TRBD1 agrees at 8 bases. CDR1 LNHDA and CDR2 SQIVND come from the germline V gene (reference sequence). The length of the CDR3 is 16 residues. V gave up 1 base and J gave up 3 bases; unmatched junction bases: 8. The CDR3 sequence is CASSIGWTGPSYEQYF. The CDR3 DNA reads TGTGCCAGTAGTATAGGTTGGACAGGGCCTAGCTACGAGCAGTACTTC.

The chain recombines TRBV4-1 with TRBJ1-6; weak D call: TRBD1 (6 bases). CDR3 size: 19 residues. The germline CDR1 and CDR2 sequences are MGHRA and YSYEKL. V lost 4 bases, J lost 11 bases, and 30 bases lay in between. DNA for the CDR3: TGCGCCAGCAGCCCCCGCCTCAGCAGGGGCCGGACCTCCAGGACACCCCTCCACTTT. This sequence encodes CASSPRLSRGRTSRTPLHF.

This rearrangement joins TRBV7-2 to TRBJ2-7; 13 bases align to TRBD2. The CDR3 loop spans 15 amino acids. V dropped 6 bases and J dropped 4; count of bases not matched to a gene: 6. Per germline, CDR1 SGHTA and CDR2 FQGNSA. CDR3 nucleotides: TGTGCCAGCAGTCAGACTAGCGGGGGGTATTACGAGCAGTACTTC. This sequence encodes CASSQTSGGYYEQYF.

The CDR3 region is CASSLERSANTEAFF. The DNA of the CDR3 is TGTGCCAGCAGCTTAGAGAGGTCAGCGAACACTGAAGCTTTCTTT. The J gene is TRBJ1-1, the V gene TRBV7-2; D unclear. CDR1 SGHTA and CDR2 FQGNSA come from the germline V gene. Trimming left V 1 base short and J 1 base short, with 10 bases between. This CDR3 is 15 amino acids long.

The V call is TRBV5-4, the J call TRBJ1-1, with TRBD1 matching 8 bases. The CDR3 has 13 amino acids. The trim removed 3 bases at V and 8 bases at J, leaving 6 bases unmatched. CDR1 is SGHNT and CDR2 is YYREEE in the germline V gene (reference sequence). CDR3 in DNA: TGTGCCAGCAGCTCAGCAGGGGGCCCCGAAGCTTTCTTT. Translation gives CASSSAGGPEAFF.

V and J are TRBV19 and TRBJ2-7, with TRBD2 matching 10 bases. Germline-derived CDR1 and CDR2 are LNHDA and SQIVND (reference sequence). The V and J ends lost 3 bases and 4 bases, in that order; junction bases with no gene match: 6. This CDR3 spans 15 amino acids. The CDR3 DNA reads as TGTGCCAGTAGTATCAGCGGGAGGGCATTATACGAGCAGTACTTC. Amino acids: CASSISGRALYEQYF. Supplemented by reference TRBV19 and TRBJ2-7, the full variable domain reads DGGITQSPKYLFRKEGQNVTLSCEQNLNHDAMYWYRQDPGQGLRLIYYSQIVNDFQKGDIAEGYSVSREKKESFPLTVTSAQKNPTAFYLCASSISGRALYEQYFGPGTRLTVT.

The CDR3 DNA reads TGCGCCAGCAGCGAGCAAGGGGACAATGAGCAGTTCTTC. Translation: CASSEQGDNEQFF. The V and J genes are TRBV4-3 and TRBJ2-1; D may be TRBD1 (5 bases). The CDR3 length is 13 residues. Germline V gives CDR1 LGHNA, CDR2 YSLEER. With 5 bases removed from V and 5 bases from J, the gap between germline ends came to 10 bases.

The chain combines TRBV6-5 with TRBJ2-1; D unresolved. Per the germline V gene, CDR1 is MNHEY and CDR2 is SVGAGI. The CDR3 is made up of 11 amino acids. V was clipped by 7 bases and J by 10 bases, with 11 bases between them. In nucleotides, the CDR3 is TGTGCCAGCAAGGATCAGGTAGAGCAGTTCTTC. The encoded protein is CASKDQVEQFF.

This chain uses TRBV2 with TRBJ2-5, with D possibly being TRBD2 (7 bases). The CDR3 covers 14 residues. Germline V gene data show CDR1 as SNHLY and CDR2 as FYNNEI. V was cut by 8 bases and J by 7 bases, with 20 bases left in between. The CDR3 region has the DNA TGTGCCAGCTCGGGGGGCGCAGGTGTCGGGACCCAGTACTTC. This codes for CASSGGAGVGTQYF. The variable domain in full, with the rest retrieved from reference TRBV2 and TRBJ2-5, is EPEVTQTPSHQVTQMGQEVILRCVPISNHLYFYWYRQILGQKVEFLVSFYNNEISEKSEIFDDQFSVERPDGSNFTLKIRSTKLEDSAMYFCASSGGAGVGTQYFGPGTRLLVL.

The V gene is TRBV7-6, the J gene TRBJ2-1; 8 bases line up with TRBD1. From germline, CDR1 is SGHVS and CDR2 FNYEAQ. This CDR3 contains 15 residues. V lost 5 bases and J lost 6; bases outside the gene matches: 9. The CDR3 reads CASSQTGATSNEQFF. In nucleotides, the CDR3 is TGTGCCAGCAGCCAGACAGGGGCCACCAGCAATGAGCAGTTCTTC.

This chain joins TRBV19 and TRBJ1-1; no reliable D call. Germline-derived CDR1 and CDR2 are LNHDA and SQIVND (reference sequence). This CDR3 contains 12 residues. V was clipped by 8 bases and J by 0 bases, with 7 bases between them. The CDR3 DNA reads as TGTGCCAGTTCCCACATGAACACTGAAGCTTTCTTT. Its translation: CASSHMNTEAFF.

This chain links TRBV19 with TRBJ1-2; D is perhaps TRBD1 (5 bases). Germline CDR1 is LNHDA and CDR2 is SQIVND (reference sequence). V was pared by 1 base and J by 9 bases, with 18 bases between. The CDR3 length is 15 residues. The CDR3 loop reads CASSIGQQGIGSYTF. DNA of the CDR3: TGTGCCAGTAGTATAGGACAGCAGGGAATAGGGAGCTACACCTTC.

This chain uses TRBV10-3 with TRBJ2-7; TRBD2 agrees at 12 bases. Germline loops: CDR1 ENHRY, CDR2 SYGVKD. The V and J ends lost 10 bases and 0 bases, in that order; junction bases with no gene match: 4. The CDR3 has 14 amino acids. CDR3 residues: CATGLAGPSYEQYF. CDR3 nucleotide sequence: TGTGCCACGGGACTAGCGGGCCCCTCCTACGAGCAGTACTTC.

This chain links TRBV10-2 with TRBJ1-5; the D is unclear. The ends were cut back, 4 bases at V and 4 bases at J, with 11 bases in the middle. The CDR3 has 14 residues. Germline loops: CDR1 WSHSY, CDR2 SAAADI. Here the CDR3 reads CASSVWPDNQPQHF. The CDR3 DNA reads TGCGCCAGCAGTGTTTGGCCCGATAATCAGCCCCAGCATTTT.

V gene TRBV19 combines with J gene TRBJ2-1; D remains unclear. Germline CDR1 LNHDA, CDR2 SQIVND (reference sequence). This CDR3 comprises 14 residues. The V gene lost 2 bases and the J gene lost 2 bases, with 7 bases spanning the gap. CDR3 in amino acids: CASSIIATYNEQFF. CDR3 DNA sequence: TGTGCCAGTAGTATAATAGCAACCTACAATGAGCAGTTCTTC.

This chain joins TRBV27 and TRBJ2-1, with D possibly matching TRBD2 (7 bases). Germline-derived CDR1 and CDR2 are MNHEY and SMNVEV (reference sequence). Trimming cost V 6 bases and J 6 bases, with 15 bases left between them. The CDR3 is made up of 14 amino acids. The CDR3 DNA reads TGTGCCAGCAGACTGGCGGGGGCCGGCAATGAGCAGTTCTTC. Translation: CASRLAGAGNEQFF.

V usage is TRBV6-5 and J usage is TRBJ2-2, with D maybe TRBD2 (5 bases). CDR3 size: 11 residues. Trimming pared 6 bases from V and 9 bases from J, leaving 8 bases between. Germline V gene data show CDR1 as MNHEY and CDR2 as SVGAGI. The CDR3: CASRLERELFF. CDR3 sequence (DNA): TGTGCCAGCAGACTAGAGCGGGAGCTGTTTTTT.

The gene calls are TRBV9 and TRBJ2-1, with TRBD2 matching over 14 bases. CDR1 and CDR2 (germline): SGDLS, YYNGEE. The CDR3 is 15 residues long. The V segment lost 2 bases and the J segment 9 bases; nucleotides outside the gene matches: 4. In DNA form, the CDR3 reads TGTGCCAGCAGCGTTATGACTAGCGGGAGGGGTGAGCAGTTCTTC. Translation: CASSVMTSGRGEQFF.

V usage is TRBV18 and J usage is TRBJ2-1; TRBD2 matches 12 bases. CDR1 is KGHSH, CDR2 LQKENI, per germline. Trimming at V came to 2 bases and at J to 8 bases, leaving 4 bases not matched to a gene. The CDR3 runs to 15 residues. Here the CDR3 reads CASSPRASGRDEQFF. The CDR3 bases are TGTGCCAGCTCACCAAGGGCTAGCGGGAGGGATGAGCAGTTCTTC.